A few counts support the clone carrying this T cell receptor beta chain. These data come from a study of T-cell memory formation after mild COVID-19. Germline CDR1 DFQATT, CDR2 SNEGSKA (reference sequence). V was pared by 4 bases and J by 2 bases, with 5 bases of the junction left unmatched. The CDR3 totals 14 residues. Each CDR3 protein is one row after TCRdb ran MiXCR on the 5' RACE reads. The sample shows approximately 300,000 distinct CDR3 sequences, 15% to 20% of them seen only once. The clonotype was recovered from a man aged 18 to 29 who had mild COVID-19 (a few samples of this study predate the infection). Cell type and time point are not known. This chain joins TRBV20-1 and TRBJ2-3, with 8 bases that match TRBD2. The sample taken for sequencing was PBMCs or a T cell subset sorted from them (not recorded which). CDR3 in DNA: TGCAGTGCTACTGGACTAGCCTCCACAGATACGCAGTATTTT. This encodes CSATGLASTDTQYF.